Following are 26 T cell receptor beta chains from one sample sequenced in a study of blood T cell repertoires in COVID-19 (dated by TCRdb to the early 2020s). The library was obtained by the immunoSEQ multiplex PCR assay. Sourced from immuneACCESS, this table was stored by TCRdb with only in-frame sequences that have V and J called. A share of the clones is absent; for the studies checked, an unresolved V gene accounts for under half, and the remainder has no known explanation. Here the sample has 120,000 or so clones; around nine tenths occur a single time. The ten largest account for about 2% of the sample. The sample was peripheral blood. Source of these receptors: a woman in her forties or fifties with acute or convalescent COVID-19.

The chain employs TRBV18 and TRBJ1-1; D is possibly TRBD1 (5 bases). The CDR3 extends over 12 amino acids. Trimming cost V 3 bases and J 6 bases, with 8 bases left between them. Germline V gene data show CDR1 as KGHSH and CDR2 as LQKENI. CDR3 DNA: TGTGCCAGCTCACCGATGGGGCCTGAAGCTTTCTTT. Translating it yields CASSPMGPEAFF.

This clone was observed a single time. CDR3 DNA sequence: TGTGCCAGCTCACCGGGAGGGGGACCCCGCCAAGAGACCCAGTACTTC. Translating gives CASSPGGGPRQETQYF. This chain links TRBV18 with TRBJ2-5; D possibly corresponds to TRBD2 (7 bases). The CDR3 extends over 16 amino acids. Trimming stripped 3 bases from V and 1 base from J, with 15 bases between. The V gene's germline CDR1 is KGHSH and CDR2 LQKENI.

The V gene is TRBV7-2, the J gene TRBJ2-1; TRBD2 agrees at 9 bases. This CDR3 contains 14 residues. With V trimmed by 5 bases and J by 4 bases, 3 bases remained unmatched. Germline CDR1 is SGHTA and CDR2 is FQGNSA. The chain's CDR3 is CASSTSGPYNEQFF. CDR3 DNA: TGTGCCAGCAGCACTAGCGGGCCGTACAATGAGCAGTTCTTC.

The chain has TRBV5-4 and TRBJ2-1; TRBD1 agrees at 7 bases. Germline-derived CDR1 and CDR2 are SGHNT and YYREEE (reference sequence). The junction had 10 bases not matched to a gene; V was cut back by 5 bases and J by 2 bases. This CDR3 spans 16 amino acids. CDR3 sequence reads: CASSNSGTATYNEQFF. The DNA of the CDR3 is TGTGCCAGCAGTAACTCCGGGACAGCAACCTACAATGAGCAGTTCTTC. The full variable domain, with the rest looked up from reference TRBV5-4 and TRBJ2-1, is ETGVTQSPTHLIKTRGQQVTLRCSSQSGHNTVSWYQQALGQGPQFIFQYYREEENGRGNFPPRFSGLQFPNYSSELNVNALELDDSALYLCASSNSGTATYNEQFFGPGTRLTVL.

The chain links TRBV6-2 or TRBV6-3 to TRBJ2-7; TRBD2 agrees at 7 bases. Germline CDR1 is MNHEY and CDR2 is SVGEGT. This CDR3 has 13 residues. Unmatched junction bases numbered 10, after V lost 7 bases and J lost 7 bases. The CDR3 here is CASTPGGSGEQYF. In nucleotides, the CDR3 is TGTGCCAGCACCCCCGGGGGGTCAGGGGAGCAGTACTTC.

The V call is TRBV12-3 or TRBV12-4, the J call TRBJ2-7, with a weak D call TRBD2 (6 bases). The germline V and J ends were trimmed by 2 bases and 3 bases, with 8 bases remaining between them. The CDR3 is 13 amino acids. CDR3 protein: CASSLLGGYEQYF. In DNA form, the CDR3 reads TGTGCCAGCAGTTTATTGGGAGGCTACGAGCAGTACTTC.

This clone was found once. V gene TRBV7-9 combines with J gene TRBJ2-3; 9 bases align to TRBD1. This CDR3 has 11 amino acids. With 5 bases clipped from V and 13 bases from J, the junction kept 4 bases outside the gene matches. Germline V gene lookup returns CDR1 SEHNR and CDR2 FQNEAQ (reference sequence). CDR3 amino acids: CASSPDRGEYF. CDR3 in DNA: TGTGCCAGCAGCCCAGACAGGGGGGAGTATTTT.

The V and J genes are TRBV6-6 and TRBJ1-5; 7 bases are shared with TRBD1. With 2 bases clipped from V and 2 bases from J, the junction kept 3 bases outside the gene matches. The V gene's germline CDR1 is MNHNY and CDR2 SVGAGI (reference sequence). This CDR3 region has 15 residues. CDR3 region: CASSYLGTGNQPQHF. CDR3 nucleotides: TGTGCCAGCAGTTACCTGGGGACAGGCAATCAGCCCCAGCATTTT.

This chain connects TRBV7-2 to TRBJ2-1, with TRBD2 as a possible D gene (6 bases). Trimming stripped 1 base from V and 7 bases from J, with 14 bases between. CDR1 and CDR2 (germline): SGHTA, FQGNSA. This CDR3 has 15 residues. The CDR3 DNA is TGTGCCAGCAGCTTAGGATTTGGCGGGACGAATGAGCAGTTCTTC. Its translation: CASSLGFGGTNEQFF.

V gene TRBV29-1 combines with J gene TRBJ2-1; D gene uncertain. The CDR3 sequence is 13 residues long. Germline assignment: CDR1 SQVTM and CDR2 ANQGSEA. Trimming pared 2 bases from V and 0 bases from J, leaving 5 bases between. CDR3 sequence (DNA): TGCAGCGTTGAACCCCGCTCCTACAATGAGCAGTTCTTC. Amino acids: CSVEPRSYNEQFF.

The chain has TRBV6-5 and TRBJ1-1; D unresolved. The CDR3 extends over 15 amino acids. CDR1 and CDR2 (germline): MNHEY, SVGAGI. V was clipped by 4 bases and J by 0 bases, with 12 bases between them. CDR3 protein: CASSSLQKMNTEAFF. Here the CDR3 DNA reads TGTGCCAGCAGTTCCTTACAGAAGATGAACACTGAAGCTTTCTTT.

This clone was seen just once. V and J are TRBV7-2 and TRBJ2-7; 7 nucleotides match TRBD2. The CDR3 sequence is 15 residues long. Unmatched junction bases numbered 11, after V lost 2 bases and J lost 7 bases. The germline CDR1 and CDR2 sequences are SGHTA and FQGNSA. CDR3 residues: CASSLTTVGGLEQYF. DNA of the CDR3: TGTGCCAGCAGCTTAACAACCGTGGGAGGGCTGGAGCAGTACTTC.

The V and J genes are TRBV5-4 and TRBJ1-1; 8 nucleotides agree with TRBD1. Germline CDR1 reads SGHNT; CDR2 reads YYREEE (reference sequence). The junction had 6 bases not matched to a gene; V was cut back by 4 bases and J by 4 bases. CDR3 size: 14 residues. This CDR3 reads CASSRTGGGTEAFF. In nucleotides, the CDR3 is TGTGCCAGCAGCCGTACAGGGGGGGGCACTGAAGCTTTCTTT.

This chain connects TRBV6-5 to TRBJ2-3, with 9 positions matching TRBD2. Germline assignment: CDR1 MNHEY and CDR2 SVGAGI. The CDR3 has 15 amino acids. With V trimmed by 6 bases and J by 2 bases, 6 bases remained unmatched. Here the CDR3 reads CASRGLANPTDTQYF. Written as DNA, the CDR3 is TGTGCCAGCAGAGGACTAGCGAATCCCACAGATACGCAGTATTTT.

The chain uses TRBV9 and TRBJ1-2; 8 nucleotides align to TRBD1. The CDR3 is 18 residues long. Germline trimming cut 4 bases from V and 3 bases from J; bases unmatched to any gene: 17. Germline CDR1 is SGDLS and CDR2 is YYNGEE. The CDR3 protein is CASSPQPWDRKGHYGYTF. The CDR3 coding sequence is TGTGCCAGCAGCCCCCAACCCTGGGACAGGAAAGGACACTATGGCTACACCTTC.

This chain links TRBV6-5 with TRBJ1-5, with D possibly matching TRBD1 (5 bases). Trimming left V 8 bases short and J 1 base short, with 12 bases between. This CDR3 is 14 amino acids long. In germline, CDR1 is MNHEY, CDR2 SVGAGI. CDR3 residues: CASWGGVSNQPQHF. CDR3 nucleotide sequence: TGTGCCAGCTGGGGGGGAGTAAGCAATCAGCCCCAGCATTTT.

The chain has TRBV7-3 and TRBJ1-2; 7 positions match TRBD1. The CDR3 is 14 residues long. Germline V gene data show CDR1 as SGHTA and CDR2 as FQGTGA. Germline trimming cut 4 bases from V and 7 bases from J; bases unmatched to any gene: 9. The CDR3 nucleotides read TGTGCCAGCAGCTCCGTGGACAGGAAGGGTGGCTACACCTTC. This sequence encodes CASSSVDRKGGYTF.

This clone came up once. The J gene is TRBJ2-1, the V gene TRBV6-5; D is undetermined. V was trimmed by 3 bases and J by 8 bases, leaving 11 bases between them. This CDR3 is 13 amino acids long. Germline CDR1 and CDR2: MNHEY and SVGAGI. CDR3 region: CASSYLRRDEQFF. CDR3 in DNA: TGTGCCAGCAGTTATCTGAGACGGGATGAGCAGTTCTTC.

The rearrangement joins TRBV19 to TRBJ2-7; TRBD2 aligns across 13 bases. Germline CDR1 reads LNHDA; CDR2 reads SQIVND (reference sequence). CDR3 length: 15 amino acids. After removal of 1 base from V and 3 bases from J, the junction contained 0 bases not matched to a gene. The CDR3: CASSIGLAGGYEQYF. CDR3 nucleotide sequence: TGTGCCAGTAGTATAGGACTAGCGGGAGGCTACGAGCAGTACTTC. Full variable domain (rest looked up from reference TRBV19 and TRBJ2-7): DGGITQSPKYLFRKEGQNVTLSCEQNLNHDAMYWYRQDPGQGLRLIYYSQIVNDFQKGDIAEGYSVSREKKESFPLTVTSAQKNPTAFYLCASSIGLAGGYEQYFGPGTRLTVT.

J is TRBJ1-2 and V is TRBV7-2, with TRBD1 matching 8 bases. The CDR3 loop spans 15 amino acids. V lost 5 bases to trimming and J lost 6 bases; unmatched junction nucleotides: 11. Germline V gene lookup returns CDR1 SGHTA and CDR2 FQGNSA. The CDR3, as DNA: TGTGCCAGCAGCGCCCCCGGGACAGGAATTAATGGCTACACCTTC. It is translated as CASSAPGTGINGYTF.

The chain combines TRBV12-3 or TRBV12-4 with TRBJ2-1; D possibly corresponds to TRBD2 (6 bases). Deletions cut 0 bases from V and 12 bases from J, with 9 bases between. The CDR3 has 12 amino acids. The CDR3 DNA follows: TGTGCCAGCAGTTTAGCGGGAGGTGGGCAGTTCTTC. Translating it yields CASSLAGGGQFF.

The chain couples TRBV30 to TRBJ1-5; no reliable D call. Germline V gives CDR1 GTSNPN, CDR2 SVGIG (reference sequence). This CDR3 comprises 14 residues. V lost 3 bases to trimming and J lost 4 bases, with 13 bases between them. The CDR3 is CAWSPAGGNQPQHF. The CDR3 nucleotides are TGTGCCTGGAGCCCCGCGGGAGGGAATCAGCCCCAGCATTTT.

The gene calls are TRBV6-5 and TRBJ1-1; 7 bases agree with TRBD1. V dropped 8 bases and J dropped 4; count of bases not matched to a gene: 7. Germline-derived CDR1 and CDR2 are MNHEY and SVGAGI. The CDR3 consists of 13 residues. CDR3 protein: CASGQAQITEAFF. The DNA of the CDR3 is TGTGCCAGCGGACAGGCGCAGATCACTGAAGCTTTCTTT.

This clone has only a few counts. V gene TRBV10-1 combines with J gene TRBJ2-3; weak D call: TRBD2 (6 bases). The CDR3 extends over 13 amino acids. Trimming left V 4 bases short and J 2 bases short, with 7 bases between. Per germline, CDR1 WNHNN and CDR2 SYGVQD (reference sequence). CDR3 bases: TGCGCCAGCAGTGCTAGCGCCACAGATACGCAGTATTTT. It specifies CASSASATDTQYF.

The V and J genes are TRBV6-2 or TRBV6-3 and TRBJ2-3, with 14 positions matching TRBD2. Germline V gives CDR1 MNHEY, CDR2 SVGEGT. V gave up 1 base and J gave up 4 bases; unmatched junction bases: 1. The CDR3 has 16 amino acids. In nucleotides, the CDR3 is TGTGCCAGCAGTTACTGGACTAGCGGGAGGTCAGATACGCAGTATTTT. Translation gives CASSYWTSGRSDTQYF.

The chain employs TRBV5-1 and TRBJ2-5; 9 bases fit TRBD2. The germline gives CDR1 SGHRS, CDR2 YFSETQ. The CDR3 runs to 14 residues. V dropped 5 bases and J dropped 2; count of bases not matched to a gene: 4. CDR3 sequence: CASRPTSGQETQYF. DNA of the CDR3: TGCGCCAGCAGGCCGACTAGCGGACAAGAGACCCAGTACTTC.